This entry lists 22 T cell receptor beta chains sequenced from one sample in a study of T cells in Graves' hyperthyroidism and ophthalmopathy. RNA transcripts gave rise to amplified TCR beta CDR3 regions. First-round RT-PCR of the TCR CDR3 relied on the HTBI primer set. MiXCR, run by TCRdb on the multiplex PCR reads, gives a single entry per CDR3 protein. Of hundreds of thousands of distinct CDR3 sequences listed, more than 20% are singletons. The specimen sequenced was blood. The receptor set was obtained from a young man with Graves' ophthalmopathy.

J is TRBJ2-1 and V is TRBV7-2; 9 bases agree with TRBD2. CDR1 is SGHTA and CDR2 is FQGNSA in the germline V gene. This CDR3 is 14 amino acids long. V gave up 1 base and J gave up 10 bases; unmatched junction bases: 5. CDR3 DNA: TGTGCCAGCAGCTTAGACTGGAGCGGGAGGGAGCAGTTCTTC. Protein sequence: CASSLDWSGREQFF.

The chain has TRBV27 and TRBJ1-2; D possibly corresponds to TRBD1 (6 bases). The CDR3 covers 13 residues. V shed 6 bases and J shed 4 bases, with 12 bases lying between them. Germline-derived CDR1 and CDR2 are MNHEY and SMNVEV (reference sequence). The CDR3, as DNA: TGTGCCAGCAGGGACAGCAATCTCTATGGCTACACCTTC. Its translation: CASRDSNLYGYTF.

This clonotype occurred a few times. V is TRBV4-2 and J is TRBJ1-5; D perhaps matches TRBD1 (6 bases). V gave up 3 bases and J gave up 6 bases, with 9 bases separating them. Germline V gene sequence: CDR1 LGHNA, CDR2 YNFKEQ. The CDR3 has 13 amino acids. The CDR3 reads CASSHQQGQPQHF. Here the CDR3 DNA reads TGTGCCAGCAGCCATCAACAGGGTCAGCCCCAGCATTTT.

The CDR3 here is CASSRAGGAPYNEQFF. The CDR3 DNA follows: TGCGCCAGCAGCCGAGCGGGAGGAGCTCCCTACAATGAGCAGTTCTTC. The chain employs TRBV5-1 and TRBJ2-1, with 9 bases matching TRBD2. J lost 2 bases, V lost 4 bases, and 7 bases had no gene match. From germline, CDR1 is SGHRS and CDR2 YFSETQ. The CDR3 spans 16 residues.

This clonotype was seen a handful of times. J is TRBJ2-1 and V is TRBV5-1, with TRBD1 identical over 12 bases. CDR3 size: 18 residues. Trimming cost V 3 bases and J 4 bases; bases outside gene matches: 11. Germline values: CDR1 SGHRS, CDR2 YFSETQ. DNA for the CDR3: TGCGCCAGCAGCTCCAGGGACAGGGGGCAAGCGGGTTACAATGAGCAGTTCTTC. Its protein product is CASSSRDRGQAGYNEQFF.

This rearrangement joins TRBV6-5 to TRBJ2-1, with 10 bases aligning to TRBD1. V lost 5 bases and J lost 7; bases outside the gene matches: 5. Germline values: CDR1 MNHEY, CDR2 SVGAGI. CDR3 length: 14 residues. The CDR3 spells CASSLRQGANEQFF. The CDR3 DNA reads TGTGCCAGCAGTCTACGACAGGGGGCGAATGAGCAGTTCTTC.

This clonotype was picked up many times. This chain links TRBV30 with TRBJ2-3; D remains unclear. Trimming pared 1 base from V and 5 bases from J, leaving 10 bases between. Germline lookup yields CDR1 GTSNPN and CDR2 SVGIG (reference sequence). There are 13 residues in the CDR3. Here the CDR3 DNA reads TGTGCCTGGAGTGATGAGTCGGGAGATACGCAGTATTTT. It yields the protein CAWSDESGDTQYF.

This chain uses TRBV27 with TRBJ2-3, with D tentatively TRBD2 (6 bases). The CDR3 extends over 16 amino acids. V gave up 6 bases and J gave up 1 base, with 17 bases separating them. Germline loops: CDR1 MNHEY, CDR2 SMNVEV (reference sequence). Written as DNA, the CDR3 is TGTGCCAGCAGCCTGACGACTAGTGGGGGCACAGATACGCAGTATTTT. Protein sequence: CASSLTTSGGTDTQYF.

This clonotype has at least ten counts. V and J are TRBV11-2 and TRBJ2-5; no firm D call. The germline V and J ends were trimmed by 1 base and 4 bases, with 13 bases remaining between them. In germline, CDR1 is SGHAT, CDR2 FQNNGV. CDR3 size: 15 residues. The CDR3, as DNA: TGTGCCAGCAGCTTAGGTGATGCATTTCGAGAGACCCAGTACTTC. Encoded protein: CASSLGDAFRETQYF.

This clonotype has only a few counts. This sequence joins TRBV28 and TRBJ1-3, with TRBD1 as a possible D gene (5 bases). V was clipped by 0 bases and J by 0 bases, with 9 bases between them. The CDR3 runs 16 residues. Germline assignment: CDR1 MDHEN and CDR2 SYDVKM. In nucleotides, the CDR3 is TGTGCCAGCAGTTTATGGGGGGGTACCTCTGGAAACACCATATATTTT. It specifies CASSLWGGTSGNTIYF.

V and J are TRBV7-2 and TRBJ2-7, with 7 bases identical to TRBD2. V dropped 0 bases and J dropped 4; count of bases not matched to a gene: 6. Germline V lookup: CDR1 SGHTA, CDR2 FQGNSA. This CDR3 comprises 15 residues. The CDR3 reads CASSLAGLVSYEQYF. CDR3 DNA sequence: TGTGCCAGCAGCTTAGCCGGACTAGTTTCTTACGAGCAGTACTTC.

This clonotype was counted many times. The CDR3 reads CASSPSTDNTEAFF. The CDR3 bases are TGTGCCAGCTCACCTTCGACCGATAACACTGAAGCTTTCTTT. This chain joins TRBV18 and TRBJ1-1; D call uncertain. There are 14 residues in the CDR3. Germline-derived CDR1 and CDR2 are KGHSH and LQKENI. V lost 3 bases and J 2 bases, leaving 10 bases between the germline ends.

The chain is built from TRBV6-1 and TRBJ2-2; 9 positions agree with TRBD1. Germline CDR1 reads MNHNS; CDR2 reads SASEGT. This CDR3 has 17 residues. Trimming at V came to 6 bases and at J to 5 bases, leaving 13 bases not matched to a gene. This CDR3 is CASRRTGTGLRTGELFF. CDR3 DNA sequence: TGTGCCAGCAGACGAACCGGGACAGGGTTAAGAACCGGGGAGCTGTTTTTT.

The rearrangement joins TRBV6-2 or TRBV6-3 to TRBJ2-1, with 12 bases fitting TRBD2. Trimming cost V 0 bases and J 9 bases; bases outside gene matches: 9. The CDR3 loop spans 17 amino acids. Germline-derived CDR1 and CDR2 are MNHEY and SVGEGT. For the CDR3, the DNA is TGTGCCAGCAGTTACTCCCTCCCACTAGCGGGAGGAGGTGAGCAGTTCTTC. Residues: CASSYSLPLAGGGEQFF.

This clonotype was seen more than once but under ten times. The genes are TRBV29-1 and TRBJ1-2; D not certain. Trimming cost V 7 bases and J 6 bases, with 12 bases left between them. The CDR3 length is 11 residues. The germline V gene has CDR1 SQVTM and CDR2 ANQGSEA. CDR3 sequence reads: CSALILNGYTF. CDR3 bases: TGCAGCGCCCTAATTCTGAATGGCTACACCTTC.

This clonotype was picked up many times. V and J are TRBV9 and TRBJ1-2; 11 nucleotides align to TRBD1. Germline lookup yields CDR1 SGDLS and CDR2 YYNGEE. With 0 bases clipped from V and 7 bases from J, the junction kept 5 bases outside the gene matches. The CDR3 spans 15 residues. CDR3: CASSVGGQGAIGYTF. In DNA, the CDR3 is TGTGCCAGCAGCGTAGGAGGACAGGGGGCTATTGGCTACACCTTC.

This clonotype was seen ten or more times. V usage is TRBV2 and J usage is TRBJ2-7; D not certain. CDR1 SNHLY and CDR2 FYNNEI come from the germline V gene. The CDR3 runs to 13 residues. V was cut by 3 bases and J by 7 bases, with 13 bases left in between. The CDR3 is CASSDTRTGEQYF. DNA for the CDR3: TGTGCCAGCAGTGATACCAGAACTGGGGAGCAGTACTTC.

This clonotype was seen a few times. The chain links TRBV12-3 or TRBV12-4 to TRBJ1-1, with TRBD1 as a possible D gene (6 bases). V was pared by 3 bases and J by 7 bases, with 12 bases between. The CDR3 covers 13 residues. The CDR3 nucleotides read TGTGCCAGCAGTTTCGGACAGCCTATTGAAGCTTTCTTT. Translating gives CASSFGQPIEAFF.

The CDR3 sequence: CASSIFGGSEAFF. CDR3 nucleotide sequence: TGTGCCAGTAGTATTTTTGGCGGCTCTGAAGCTTTCTTT. The rearrangement joins TRBV19 to TRBJ1-1; D gene ambiguous. The CDR3 covers 13 residues. Germline lookup yields CDR1 LNHDA and CDR2 SQIVND (reference sequence). Trimming took 3 bases from V and 6 from J, leaving 11 bases between them.

The chain carries TRBV18 and TRBJ2-7; 8 bases are a match to TRBD1. The trim removed 1 base at V and 6 bases at J, leaving 11 bases unmatched. The CDR3 runs to 16 residues. Germline-derived CDR1 and CDR2 are KGHSH and LQKENI. The CDR3 DNA sequence: TGTGCCAGCTCACCACTCTCGGACAGGGAAACTACCGAGCAGTACTTC. Protein product: CASSPLSDRETTEQYF.

This clonotype came up a few times. This rearrangement joins TRBV30 to TRBJ2-7, with 7 bases fitting TRBD2. CDR1 and CDR2 (germline): GTSNPN, SVGIG (reference sequence). The CDR3 sequence is 14 residues long. CDR3 loop: CAGAGGRGLYEQYF. The DNA for the CDR3 is TGTGCTGGGGCGGGCGGGAGAGGTTTATACGAGCAGTACTTC.

The chain carries TRBV20-1 and TRBJ1-1; perhaps TRBD1 as D (5 bases). The CDR3 consists of 14 residues. V lost 6 bases and J lost 3, with 17 bases in between. Germline loops: CDR1 DFQATT, CDR2 SNEGSKA (reference sequence). The CDR3, as DNA: TGCAGTGCGAGAAAAGAGGGACGGTACACTGAAGCTTTCTTT. Encoded protein: CSARKEGRYTEAFF.